These T cell receptor beta chains were read from a single sample in a study of cytomegalovirus exposure and HLA in healthy donors. TCRdb's table, derived via immunoSEQ multiplex PCR, lists solely in-frame clones and lacks some. The sample includes some 120,000 clones, 75% to 85% of them seen just once. The sample taken for sequencing was PBMCs. Source of these receptors: a man younger than 40 in good health and CMV-seronegative. The CDR3 runs from the conserved cysteine through the conserved F or W. The D gene is left open where the match is weak. Where a row states a size, it is once, few, many or the class of an expanded clone; other rows omit it.

>.|.|TRBV5-1|TRBJ2-7
CASSRGSGESSYEQYF
TGCGCCAGCAGCCGAGGTAGCGGAGAGAGCTCCTACGAGCAGTACTTC
>TRBD2|.|TRBV7-9|TRBJ2-1
CASYTPGLEYNEQFF
TGTGCCAGCTATACTCCGGGACTAGAATACAATGAGCAGTTCTTC
>.|few|TRBV5-1|TRBJ2-6
CASSLWAGVRTGANVLTF
TGCGCCAGCAGCTTGTGGGCAGGGGTCAGAACTGGGGCCAACGTCCTGACTTTC
>TRBD1|.|TRBV19|TRBJ1-5
CASSWTGSGSDQPQHF
TGTGCCAGTAGTTGGACAGGGTCGGGGTCGGATCAGCCCCAGCATTTT
>TRBD1|.|TRBV7-9|TRBJ2-7
CASSSPTGTGFYEQYF
TGTGCCAGCAGCTCACCGACCGGGACAGGATTCTACGAGCAGTACTTC
>.|.|TRBV9|TRBJ2-1
CASSVLASSYNEQFF
TGTGCCAGCAGCGTTTTAGCCAGCTCCTACAATGAGCAGTTCTTC
>TRBD1|.|TRBV27|TRBJ2-7
CASTPGQSSYEQYF
TGTGCCAGCACACCGGGACAGAGCTCCTACGAGCAGTACTTC
>TRBD1|once|TRBV7-9|TRBJ1-2
CASSLDLRDRRGYTF
TGTGCCAGCAGCTTAGACCTCCGGGACAGGCGCGGCTACACCTTC
>TRBD2|.|TRBV5-4|TRBJ2-7
CASSLFSGSDEQYF
TGTGCCAGCAGCTTGTTTAGCGGGAGTGACGAGCAGTACTTC
>.|.|TRBV28|TRBJ2-1
CASSLFRSPRGRFNEQFF
TGTGCCAGCAGTCTTTTTAGGTCCCCGAGAGGGAGATTCAATGAGCAGTTCTTC
>TRBD2|.|TRBV7-8|TRBJ2-1
CASSSNNLAGRYHYNEQFF
TGTGCCAGCAGCTCCAATAATCTAGCCGGGAGGTACCATTACAATGAGCAGTTCTTC
>.|few|TRBV4-1|TRBJ1-1
CASSQGRGMNTEAFF
TGCGCCAGCAGCCAAGGGCGGGGGATGAACACTGAAGCTTTCTTT
>TRBD2|.|TRBV6-1|TRBJ2-1
CASREGLAGVAYNEQFF
TGTGCCAGCAGGGAAGGACTAGCGGGAGTCGCCTACAATGAGCAGTTCTTC
>.|.|TRBV6-5|TRBJ2-1
CASIPTDEQFF
TGTGCCAGCATCCCCACGGATGAGCAGTTCTTC
>TRBD1|.|TRBV6-4|TRBJ1-5
CASSPGQGGQPQNF
TGTGCCAGCAGTCCAGGACAGGGCGGTCAGCCCCAGAATTTT
>.|.|TRBV27|TRBJ1-1
CASSPYPNTEAFF
TGTGCCAGCAGTCCTTATCCGAACACTGAAGCTTTCTTT
>TRBD1|.|TRBV19|TRBJ1-1
CASSIDLRTGGSFSTEAFF
TGTGCCAGTAGTATAGATCTTAGGACAGGGGGTTCTTTTAGCACTGAAGCTTTCTTT
>.|.|TRBV7-3|TRBJ1-2
CASSAGNSGGYTF
TGTGCCAGCAGCGCCGGAAACTCAGGGGGCTACACCTTC
>.|.|TRBV28|TRBJ2-3
CASSSLFTDTQYF
TGTGCCAGCAGTTCCCTTTTCACAGATACGCAGTATTTT
>.|.|TRBV5-6|TRBJ1-2
CASSLSAGNGYTF
TGTGCCAGCAGCTTGAGTGCAGGGAATGGCTACACCTTC
>TRBD1|.|TRBV5-6|TRBJ2-2
CASSLGGTGGIPNTGELFF
TGTGCCAGCAGCTTGGGGGGGACAGGGGGCATACCGAACACCGGGGAGCTGTTTTTT
>TRBD1|.|TRBV6-6|TRBJ1-1
CASREDRVGTEAFF
TGTGCCAGCAGGGAAGACAGGGTCGGGACTGAAGCTTTCTTT
>.|.|TRBV20-1|TRBJ1-2
CSPDRDYGYTF
TGCAGTCCCGACAGAGACTATGGCTACACCTTC
>TRBD1|once|TRBV5-6|TRBJ2-7
CASSLVWDRSTYEQYF
TGTGCCAGCAGCTTGGTGTGGGACAGGTCAACCTACGAGCAGTACTTC
>TRBD1|.|TRBV6-1|TRBJ2-7
CASSETGVNEQYF
TGTGCCAGCAGCGAGACAGGGGTGAACGAGCAGTACTTC
>TRBD1|.|TRBV27|TRBJ1-4
CATSSGQWSWEKLFF
TGTGCCACCTCGTCGGGACAGTGGTCGTGGGAAAAACTGTTTTTT
>.|.|TRBV19|TRBJ2-6
CASSPSEGSGANVLTF
TGTGCCAGTAGTCCCTCCGAGGGCTCTGGGGCCAACGTCCTGACTTTC
>TRBD2|.|TRBV19|TRBJ2-3
CASSIASGITDTQYF
TGTGCCAGTAGTATTGCTAGCGGGATCACAGATACGCAGTATTTT
>.|few|TRBV10-2|TRBJ2-5
CASISQGEETQYF
TGCGCCAGCATTTCGCAGGGTGAAGAGACCCAGTACTTC
>TRBD2|.|TRBV7-2|TRBJ2-7
CASSLVPGLASYEQYF
TGTGCCAGCAGCTTAGTACCTGGACTAGCGTCCTACGAGCAGTACTTC
>TRBD1|.|TRBV20-1|TRBJ2-7
CSAYRGYEQYF
TGCAGTGCTTACAGGGGCTACGAGCAGTACTTC
>.|.|TRBV7-8|TRBJ2-7
CASSYTRIPYEQYF
TGTGCCAGCAGCTATACGCGGATTCCCTACGAGCAGTACTTC
>.|.|TRBV28|TRBJ2-1
CASNGALKSYNEQFF
TGTGCCAGCAACGGAGCTCTTAAATCCTACAATGAGCAGTTCTTC
>.|once|TRBV15|TRBJ2-2
CATSRRPAPPRDTGELFF
TGTGCCACCAGCAGACGTCCGGCCCCTCCGAGGGACACCGGGGAGCTGTTTTTT
>TRBD2|.|TRBV5-1|TRBJ2-5
CASSLGVSGRAGIGEQYF
TGCGCCAGCAGCTTGGGGGTCAGCGGGAGGGCCGGAATCGGGGAGCAGTACTTC
>TRBD1|.|TRBV6-1|TRBJ2-7
CASSVDRALYEQYF
TGTGCCAGCAGTGTCGACAGGGCGTTGTACGAGCAGTACTTC
>.|.|TRBV11-2|TRBJ2-7
CASSPSRGEQYF
TGTGCCAGCAGCCCCTCCAGGGGCGAGCAGTACTTC
>.|.|TRBV27|TRBJ2-5
CASSLREQETQYF
TGTGCCAGCAGTTTGAGGGAACAAGAGACCCAGTACTTC
>.|.|TRBV27|TRBJ2-7
CASSIPGAMNRGEQYF
TGTGCCAGCAGTATTCCAGGGGCAATGAATCGTGGCGAGCAGTACTTC
>TRBD2|few|TRBV4-1|TRBJ2-5
CASSQLAGGETQYF
TGCGCCAGCAGCCAACTAGCGGGTGGAGAGACCCAGTACTTC
>TRBD1|.|TRBV19|TRBJ2-1
CASSKGTGGYNEQFF
TGTGCCAGTAGTAAAGGGACAGGGGGGTACAATGAGCAGTTCTTC
>.|.|TRBV19|TRBJ1-2
CASSTGYGYTF
TGTGCCAGTAGCACCGGTTATGGCTACACCTTC
>TRBD1|.|TRBV7-2|TRBJ1-4
CASSLVRTGVEKLFF
TGTGCCAGCAGCTTAGTCCGGACAGGGGTTGAAAAACTGTTTTTT
>TRBD2|.|TRBV5-1|TRBJ2-5
CASSSLAGGETQYF
TGCGCCAGCAGCTCCCTAGCGGGAGGTGAGACCCAGTACTTC
>.|.|TRBV4-3|TRBJ1-2
CASSQDPVGTSDRYPF
TGCGCCAGCAGCCAAGATCCTGTCGGGACATCGGACCGCTACCCCTTC
>TRBD2|.|TRBV27|TRBJ2-7
CASSPAGTSGVDFAYEQYF
TGTGCCAGCAGCCCTGCCGGGACTAGCGGGGTTGATTTTGCCTACGAGCAGTACTTC
>.|.|TRBV6-5|TRBJ1-5
CASSYGGDQPQNF
TGTGCCAGCAGTTATGGGGGGGATCAGCCCCAGAATTTT
>.|.|TRBV13|TRBJ1-5
CASSLDSGVFCNQPQHF
TGTGCCAGCAGTTTGGACAGTGGGGTTTTTTGCAATCAGCCCCAGCATTTT
>.|.|TRBV6-6|TRBJ1-1
CASSYPGEVTTEAFF
TGTGCCAGCAGTTACCCCGGGGAAGTAACGACTGAAGCTTTCTTT
>.|.|TRBV4-1|TRBJ1-5
CASSQGGVSQPQHF
TGCGCCAGCAGCCAAGGCGGGGTCAGTCAGCCCCAGCATTTT
>TRBD2|.|TRBV4-1|TRBJ2-7
CASSPTPGLAGNYEQYF
TGCGCCAGCAGCCCCACCCCGGGACTAGCGGGGAACTACGAGCAGTACTTC
>TRBD2|.|TRBV30|TRBJ2-7
CAWSLLAGGNEQYF
TGTGCCTGGAGCCTACTAGCGGGAGGAAACGAGCAGTACTTC
>.|.|TRBV28|TRBJ2-7
CASSFLGGSYEQYF
TGTGCCAGCAGTTTTTTGGGGGGTTCGTACGAGCAGTACTTC
>TRBD2|.|TRBV11-3|TRBJ2-1
CASSPRTSGSYNEQFF
TGTGCCAGCAGCCCAAGGACTAGCGGGAGCTACAATGAGCAGTTCTTC
>TRBD1|.|TRBV7-9|TRBJ2-7
CASSSEEDRAYEQYF
TGTGCCAGCAGCTCCGAAGAAGACAGGGCCTACGAGCAGTACTTC
>TRBD1|.|TRBV6-6|TRBJ1-2
CASSYLGQEGYTF
TGTGCCAGCAGTTACCTGGGACAGGAGGGCTACACCTTC
>.|few|TRBV6-5|TRBJ2-5
CASSKRTAGETQYF
TGTGCCAGCAGTAAAAGGACAGCCGGGGAGACCCAGTACTTC
>.|.|TRBV11-3|TRBJ1-5
CASSPRTVDSNQPQHF
TGTGCCAGCAGCCCCCGGACTGTTGATAGCAATCAGCCCCAGCATTTT